This T cell receptor beta chain was sequenced during a study of blood T cell repertoires in COVID-19. Trimming cost V 10 bases and J 5 bases; bases outside gene matches: 5. In germline, CDR1 is LNHNV, CDR2 YYDKDF (reference sequence). This CDR3 is 12 amino acids long. Original processing notes: Amplification of reference gene primers provided the estimated nucleated cell counts. The assay was immunoSEQ multiplex PCR, and TCRdb's table has in-frame clones only and misses some. V and J calls plus clone size are reproduced from that table; the DNA served to infer D and trimming. The top ten hold around 12% of the sample, which has 75,000 to 90,000 clones, 80% seen once.

The V gene is TRBV15, the J gene TRBJ2-3, with 8 bases identical to TRBD2. The TCR originated in a woman between 40 and 50 years old with active or convalescent COVID-19. The sequenced material came from peripheral blood. CDR3 DNA: TGTGCCATCGGGAGGGCCGGAGATACGCAGTATTTT. It codes for CAIGRAGDTQYF.